This T cell receptor (beta chain) was captured by sequencing in a study of post-analysis software for immune sequencing data (dated by TCRdb to between 2014 and 2017). Context from the whole study: Relapsing-remitting, secondary progressive and progressive-relapsing multiple sclerosis were recorded as disease courses, and subtype annotation was lacking for some patients. The multiple sclerosis patient repertoires were compared with 11 previously published healthy control repertoires from donors aged 6 to 25 years. A subset of samples was prepared in parallel using single-end sample barcoding, then pooled and co-amplified after Illumina adapter ligation. Study-level results and caveats: Multiple sclerosis patients had significantly lower normalized Chao1 diversity than controls, a result that suggests substantial peripheral T-cell clonal expansion. Strong co-clustering of samples prepared in the same batch was shown by direct clustering with F measure, prompting a batch-effect correction. The control group was slightly older than the multiple sclerosis patient group. Several TRBV segments, including TRBV5-6, TRBV5-1 and TRBV20-1, were significantly more frequent in patients than controls.

To demonstrate the VDJtools post-analysis software, TCR beta repertoires were profiled from the peripheral blood of about 14 young patients with multiple sclerosis. The multiple sclerosis patients were children and adolescents ranging in age from 6 to 15 years. The method behind the library was PCR. The run used an Illumina HiSeq 2500. Unique molecular identifiers were incorporated into TCR beta cDNA libraries to reduce PCR and sequencing biases. About 500,000 cDNA molecules were obtained for every 1 to 10 million input T cells, so each molecule roughly corresponded to one T cell. Patient libraries were prepared and sequenced with the same protocol used for the earlier healthy control dataset. Samples belonging to the same batch were prepared together, multiplexed and sequenced on a shared HiSeq lane. The published analysis was carried out like this. MIGEC was used to process the raw barcoded reads, and molecular identifier groups with only a single read were discarded before consensus assembly and CDR3 extraction. Clonotype tables were post-analysed with VDJtools, and diversity was normalized by down-sampling all datasets to the smallest sample size. Repertoire overlap clustering matched CDR3 amino acid but not nucleotide sequences to correct batch-related cross-sample contamination. TCRdb redid the processing of the public reads, applying fastp at Q25 and MiXCR, and retained in-frame beta chains. Under each unique CDR3 protein, matching rows form one entry showing the most common genes and DNA. TCRdb's processing, not the authors' own work, is the source of the V and J calls. In all, the sample holds 430,000 or so distinct CDR3 sequences, and approximately 39% of those were seen once. In total, the top ten clones hold under 9% of the sample.

CDR3 length: 13 amino acids, cysteine to phenylalanine. This entry keeps only the CDR3 DNA: 39 bases, framed from base 1. CDR1 and CDR2, per the germline V gene, are MNHEY and SVGAGI. As for this clonotype: Its antigen is unknown. The junction departs from the called germline gene at one end, perhaps through a read error.

This sequence uses TRBV6-5 and TRBJ1-4; too little of a D gene remains to name it. The TCR was taken from a girl aged 2 to 10 with multiple sclerosis. The sample comprised blood. The CDR3 reads CASSSLGNEKRFF. The bases are TGTGCCAGCAGTTCCCTAGGGAACGAAAAACGGTTTTTT.